Below, 9 T cell receptor beta chains from the same sample are listed, as sequenced in a study of T cell responses to AZD1222 COVID-19 vaccine. Profiling relied on immunoSEQ multiplex PCR, and the TCRdb table lists in-frame clones only, not all of them. This sample has roughly 160,000 clones, with about 90% found just once. Specimen: peripheral blood, collected on day 0 of MenACWY control vaccination. These receptors were collected from an adult in good health.

The V gene is TRBV29-1, the J gene TRBJ2-7, with 10 bases identical to TRBD2. V gave up 5 bases and J gave up 2 bases; unmatched junction bases: 3. Germline-derived CDR1 and CDR2 are SQVTM and ANQGSEA. The CDR3 sequence is 13 residues long. The CDR3 DNA sequence: TGCAGCGTTTTAGCGGGAGGTACCTACGAGCAGTACTTC. Translated: CSVLAGGTYEQYF.

The gene calls are TRBV5-8 and TRBJ2-1; D ambiguous. The CDR3 totals 12 residues. CDR1 is SGHTS and CDR2 is YDEGEE in the germline V gene. The V and J ends lost 1 base and 8 bases respectively, with 7 bases between them. Here the CDR3 reads CASSLSWDEQFF. The DNA for the CDR3 is TGTGCCAGCAGCTTGTCCTGGGATGAGCAGTTCTTC. Based on the CDR3 plus reference TRBV5-8 and TRBJ2-1, the full variable domain is EAGVTQSPTHLIKTRGQQATLRCSPISGHTSVYWYQQALGLGLQFLLWYDEGEERNRGNFPPRFSGRQFPNYSSELNVNALELEDSALYLCASSLSWDEQFFGPGTRLTVL.

The genes are TRBV5-1 and TRBJ2-4; TRBD2 agrees at 12 bases. The V gene's germline CDR1 is SGHRS and CDR2 YFSETQ. The junction had 3 bases not matched to a gene; V was cut back by 4 bases and J by 10 bases. The CDR3 extends over 13 amino acids. This chain's CDR3 is CASSLGTSGIQYF. CDR3 DNA: TGCGCCAGCAGCCTAGGGACTAGCGGGATTCAGTACTTC.

The chain links TRBV18 to TRBJ1-1; 9 positions agree with TRBD1. The J segment lost 4 bases and the V segment lost 3 bases, leaving 3 bases of the junction unmatched. CDR3 length equals 14 residues. In germline, CDR1 is KGHSH, CDR2 LQKENI. CDR3 loop: CASSPATGGTEAFF. CDR3 coding DNA: TGTGCCAGCTCACCCGCGACAGGGGGCACTGAAGCTTTCTTT.

The chain carries TRBV18 and TRBJ1-2; tentatively, D is TRBD1 (6 bases). This CDR3 is built from 14 residues. Germline CDR1 is KGHSH and CDR2 is LQKENI. V lost 6 bases to trimming and J lost 4 bases, with 15 bases between them. In DNA, the CDR3 is TGTGCCAGCTCGTACCGGGACATGCGCTATGGCTACACCTTC. Residues: CASSYRDMRYGYTF.

The chain joins TRBV5-5 to TRBJ1-2; D is ambiguous. Germline values: CDR1 SGHKS, CDR2 YYEKEE (reference sequence). The CDR3 runs 15 residues. V gave up 0 bases and J gave up 0 bases, with 9 bases separating them. CDR3 DNA sequence: TGTGCCAGCAGCTTGGTAGTCACCCCTAACTATGGCTACACCTTC. Translating gives CASSLVVTPNYGYTF.

The chain has TRBV18 and TRBJ1-3; TRBD1 agrees at 9 bases. The CDR3 has 17 residues. Losses at the gene ends were 2 bases for V and 0 bases for J; bases not matched to a gene: 5. Germline CDR1 is KGHSH and CDR2 is LQKENI. The CDR3: CASSPSTGGVSGNTIYF. In nucleotides, the CDR3 is TGTGCCAGCTCACCATCAACAGGGGGCGTCTCTGGAAACACCATATATTTT.

The chain employs TRBV7-2 and TRBJ2-1; 13 nucleotides match TRBD2. V lost 6 bases to trimming and J lost 10 bases; unmatched junction nucleotides: 9. CDR3 size: 15 residues. The germline gives CDR1 SGHTA, CDR2 FQGNSA. This CDR3 is CASRLTSGRAGEQFF. The CDR3 DNA reads TGTGCCAGCAGACTAACTAGCGGGAGGGCGGGAGAGCAGTTCTTC.

The gene calls are TRBV19 and TRBJ1-1, with TRBD1 matching 9 bases. The CDR3 totals 15 residues. V lost 3 bases, J lost 6 bases, and 8 bases stayed unmatched. The V gene's germline CDR1 is LNHDA and CDR2 SQIVND (reference sequence). CDR3 in amino acids: CASSIKDRGRAEAFF. The CDR3 DNA reads as TGTGCCAGTAGTATCAAGGACAGGGGCCGGGCTGAAGCTTTCTTT. Using reference TRBV19 and TRBJ1-1 for the parts outside the CDR3, the full variable domain is DGGITQSPKYLFRKEGQNVTLSCEQNLNHDAMYWYRQDPGQGLRLIYYSQIVNDFQKGDIAEGYSVSREKKESFPLTVTSAQKNPTAFYLCASSIKDRGRAEAFFGQGTRLTVV.